Shown below are 8 T cell receptor beta chains from a single sample sequenced in a study of metastatic and nonmetastatic thyroid tumors. TCRdb re-analyzed the PCR reads using MiXCR. The sample has some 55,000 clones, roughly 20% seen once. Ahead of thyroid surgery, no patient had received treatment of any kind. Sequencing was carried out using blood. Receptors were obtained from a female donor with papillary thyroid cancer or a benign thyroid nodule (not recorded which). Some clones in this sample may be carry-over from other donors' samples.

This clone showed up many times. This may be a read error, as it is one base from a much larger clone. The chain has TRBV20-1 and TRBJ2-1; D may be TRBD2 (6 bases). The germline gives CDR1 DFQATT, CDR2 SNEGSKA (reference sequence). There are 12 residues in the CDR3. The CDR3 loop is CSAVEGYNEQLF. The CDR3 DNA follows: TGCAGTGCAGTGGAGGGATACAATGAGCAGCTCTTC.

With respect to this clone: A much bigger clone sits one base away, suggesting this may be a read error. Other DNA sequences from this sample encode an identical CDR3 as well. The chain's CDR3 is CASSAFDQPQHF. The CDR3 DNA reads as TGTGCCAGCAGTGCCTTCGATCAGCCCCAGCATTTT. The J gene is TRBJ1-5, the V gene TRBV2; D is undetermined. CDR1 SNHLY and CDR2 FYNNEI come from the germline V gene. CDR3 length: 12 residues. Trimming removed 4 bases from V and 5 bases from J, with 6 bases in between.

This clone showed up just a few times. The CDR3 DNA follows: TGTGCCAGCATTGCCTACGCCTGGCATGCTACTTACGAGCAGTACTTC. This translates into CASIAYAWHATYEQYF. This chain connects TRBV6-2 or TRBV6-3 to TRBJ2-7; D uncertain. V was trimmed by 7 bases and J by 4 bases, leaving 23 bases between them. This CDR3 has 16 residues. Germline V gives CDR1 MNHEY, CDR2 SVGEGT.

Notes on this clone: A much larger clone differs by one base, so this may be a read error. The gene calls are TRBV6-1 and TRBJ2-1; 8 nucleotides match TRBD1. Germline V gene sequence: CDR1 MNHNS, CDR2 SASEGT. CDR3 size: 13 residues. The CDR3 reads CASMVTGVGEQVF. In DNA form, the CDR3 reads TGTGCCAGCATGGTGACAGGGGTGGGGGAGCAGGTCTTC.

The sample holds a few counts of this clone. A read error may be the cause here, since a much bigger clone is one base away. CDR3 bases: TGCAGCGTTGTATCTGGTCTGGGTTCCGGGCAGTACTTC. It translates to CSVVSGLGSGQYF. This chain links TRBV29-1 with TRBJ2-7; the D is unclear. The germline gives CDR1 SQVTM, CDR2 ANQGSEA. Trimming stripped 4 bases from V and 9 bases from J, with 19 bases between. CDR3 size: 13 residues.

In its sample, this clone was seen many times. The chain is built from TRBV7-9 and TRBJ2-3; the D call may be TRBD1 or TRBD2 (5 bases each). Looked up from germline, CDR1 is SEHNR and CDR2 is FQNEAQ (reference sequence). CDR3 size: 15 residues. V was clipped by 3 bases and J by 2 bases, with 12 bases between them. The CDR3 here is CASSLGRRITDTQYF. Here the CDR3 DNA reads TGTGCCAGCAGCTTGGGACGACGAATCACAGATACGCAGTATTTT. The whole variable domain, filled in from reference TRBV7-9 and TRBJ2-3, reads DTGVSQNPRHKITKRGQNVTFRCDPISEHNRLYWYRQTLGQGPEFLTYFQNEAQLEKSRLLSDRFSAERPKGSFSTLEIQRTEQGDSAMYLCASSLGRRITDTQYFGPGTRLTVL.

The chain is built from TRBV2 and TRBJ2-3; maybe TRBD1 (5 bases). This CDR3 is 18 amino acids long. The ends were cut back, 1 base at V and 2 bases at J, with 19 bases in the middle. Germline CDR1 is SNHLY and CDR2 is FYNNEI. The DNA for the CDR3 is TGTGCCAGCAGTGAAGGCACGACAGTGTGGTCTAACACAGATACGCAGTATTTT. Residues: CASSEGTTVWSNTDTQYF.

In this sample, this clone turned up many times. J is TRBJ1-2 and V is TRBV7-2; 8 bases are a match to TRBD1. Trimming removed 10 bases from V and 6 bases from J; junction bases left unmatched: 10. The CDR3 extends over 13 amino acids. Looked up from germline, CDR1 is SGHTA and CDR2 is FQGNSA. Here the CDR3 DNA reads TGTGCCACCGGGGACAGGCCATCAAATGGCTACACCTTC. It is translated as CATGDRPSNGYTF. Complete variable domain (other parts from reference TRBV7-2 and TRBJ1-2): GAGVSQSPSNKVTEKGKDVELRCDPISGHTALYWYRQSLGQGLEFLIYFQGNSAPDKSGLPSDRFSAERTGGSVSTLTIQRTQQEDSAVYLCATGDRPSNGYTFGSGTRLTVV.